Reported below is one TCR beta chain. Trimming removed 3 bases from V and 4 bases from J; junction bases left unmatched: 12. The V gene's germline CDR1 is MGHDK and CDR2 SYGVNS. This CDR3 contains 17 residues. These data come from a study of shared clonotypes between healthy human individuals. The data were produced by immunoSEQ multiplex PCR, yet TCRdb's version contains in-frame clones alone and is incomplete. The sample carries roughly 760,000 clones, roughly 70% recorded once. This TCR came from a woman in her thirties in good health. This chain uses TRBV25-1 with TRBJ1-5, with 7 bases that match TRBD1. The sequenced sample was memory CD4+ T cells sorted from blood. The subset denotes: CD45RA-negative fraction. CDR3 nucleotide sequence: TGTGCCAGCAGTGACTCCCACTTGGGGACAGCAAATCAGCCCCAGCATTTT. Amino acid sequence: CASSDSHLGTANQPQHF.